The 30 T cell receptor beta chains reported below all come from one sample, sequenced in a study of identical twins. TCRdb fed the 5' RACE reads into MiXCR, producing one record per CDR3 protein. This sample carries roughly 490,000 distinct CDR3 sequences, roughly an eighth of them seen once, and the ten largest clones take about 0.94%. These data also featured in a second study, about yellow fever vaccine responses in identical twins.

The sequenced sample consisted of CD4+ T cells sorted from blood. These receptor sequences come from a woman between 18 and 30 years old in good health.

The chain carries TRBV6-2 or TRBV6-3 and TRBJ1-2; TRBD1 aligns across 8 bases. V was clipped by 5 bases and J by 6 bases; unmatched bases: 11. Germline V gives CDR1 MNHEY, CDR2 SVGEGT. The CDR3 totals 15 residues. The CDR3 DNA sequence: TGTGCCAGCAGTAGTTCCGGGACAGGAGTAAATGGCTACACCTTC. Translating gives CASSSSGTGVNGYTF.

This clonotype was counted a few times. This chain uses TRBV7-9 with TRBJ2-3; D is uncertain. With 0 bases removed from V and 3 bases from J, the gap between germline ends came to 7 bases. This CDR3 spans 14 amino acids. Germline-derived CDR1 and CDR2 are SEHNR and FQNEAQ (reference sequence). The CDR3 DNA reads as TGTGCCAGCAGCTTAGCGTTCAAAACAGATACGCAGTATTTT. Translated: CASSLAFKTDTQYF.

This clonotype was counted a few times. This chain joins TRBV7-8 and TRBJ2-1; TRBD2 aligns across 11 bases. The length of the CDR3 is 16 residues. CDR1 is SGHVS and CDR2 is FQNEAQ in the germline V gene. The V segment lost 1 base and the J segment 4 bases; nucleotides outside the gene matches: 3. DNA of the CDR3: TGTGCCAGCAGCTTAGTTTCTAGCGGGGGGTACAATGAGCAGTTCTTC. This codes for CASSLVSSGGYNEQFF.

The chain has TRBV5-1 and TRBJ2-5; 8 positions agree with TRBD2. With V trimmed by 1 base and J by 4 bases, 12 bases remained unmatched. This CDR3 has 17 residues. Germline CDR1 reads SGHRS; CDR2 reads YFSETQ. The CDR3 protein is CASSLPSGAGEGETQYF. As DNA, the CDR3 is TGCGCCAGCAGCTTGCCCTCCGGAGCGGGAGAGGGAGAGACCCAGTACTTC. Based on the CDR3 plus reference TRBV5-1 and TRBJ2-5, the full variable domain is KAGVTQTPRYLIKTRGQQVTLSCSPISGHRSVSWYQQTPGQGLQFLFEYFSETQRNKGNFPGRFSGRQFSNSRSEMNVSTLELGDSALYLCASSLPSGAGEGETQYFGPGTRLLVL.

In DNA form, the CDR3 reads TGTGCCAGCAGCCAACGGGGGGGGCCACGCGAGCAGTACTTC. Translated: CASSQRGGPREQYF. The chain joins TRBV3-1 to TRBJ2-7, with 8 bases matching TRBD2. This CDR3 is built from 14 residues. V gave up 2 bases and J gave up 6 bases; unmatched junction bases: 6. Germline V gene lookup returns CDR1 LGHDT and CDR2 YNNKEL (reference sequence).

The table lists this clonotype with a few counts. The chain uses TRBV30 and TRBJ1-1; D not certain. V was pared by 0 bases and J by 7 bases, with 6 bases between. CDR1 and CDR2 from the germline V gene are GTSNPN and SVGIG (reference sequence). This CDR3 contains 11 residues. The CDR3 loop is CAWSVASEAFF. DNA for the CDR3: TGTGCCTGGAGTGTGGCGAGTGAAGCTTTCTTT.

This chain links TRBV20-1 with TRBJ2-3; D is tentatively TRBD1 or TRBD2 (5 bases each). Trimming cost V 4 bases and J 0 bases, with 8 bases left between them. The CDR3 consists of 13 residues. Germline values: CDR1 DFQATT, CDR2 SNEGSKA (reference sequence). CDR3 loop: CSAIWDSTDTQYF. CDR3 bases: TGCAGTGCTATCTGGGACAGCACAGATACGCAGTATTTT.

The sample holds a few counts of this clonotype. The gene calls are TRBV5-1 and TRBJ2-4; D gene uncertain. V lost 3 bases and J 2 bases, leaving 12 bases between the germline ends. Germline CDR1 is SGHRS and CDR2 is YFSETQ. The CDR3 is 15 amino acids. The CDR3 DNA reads TGCGCCAGCAGCTCTTCCTCCAGGTCCAAAAACATTCAGTACTTC. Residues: CASSSSSRSKNIQYF.

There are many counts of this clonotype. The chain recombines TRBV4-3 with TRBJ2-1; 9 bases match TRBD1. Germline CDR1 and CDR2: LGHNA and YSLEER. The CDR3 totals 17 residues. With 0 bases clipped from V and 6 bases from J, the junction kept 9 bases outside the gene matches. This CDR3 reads CASSQESGTGIFNEQFF. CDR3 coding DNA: TGCGCCAGCAGCCAAGAGTCCGGGACAGGGATTTTCAATGAGCAGTTCTTC.

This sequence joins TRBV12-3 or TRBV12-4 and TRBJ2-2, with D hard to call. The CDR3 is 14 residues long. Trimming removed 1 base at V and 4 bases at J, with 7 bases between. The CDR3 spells CASSLDSSTGELFF. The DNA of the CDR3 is TGTGCCAGCAGTTTAGACAGTTCCACCGGGGAGCTGTTTTTT.

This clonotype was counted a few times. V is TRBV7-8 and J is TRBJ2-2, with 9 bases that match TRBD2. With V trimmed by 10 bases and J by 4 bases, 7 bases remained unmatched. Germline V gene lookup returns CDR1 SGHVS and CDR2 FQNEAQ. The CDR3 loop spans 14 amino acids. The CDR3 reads CATERGVTTGELFF. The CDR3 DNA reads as TGTGCCACAGAGCGGGGGGTTACCACCGGGGAGCTGTTTTTT.

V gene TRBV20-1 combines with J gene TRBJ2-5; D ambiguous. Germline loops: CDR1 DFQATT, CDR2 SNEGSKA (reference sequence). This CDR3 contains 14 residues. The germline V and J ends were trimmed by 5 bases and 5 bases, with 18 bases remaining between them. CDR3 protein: CSAAEARVQETQYF. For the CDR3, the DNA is TGCAGTGCTGCTGAGGCTAGGGTCCAGGAGACCCAGTACTTC.

The CDR3 DNA sequence: TGTGCCAGCAGGGGATCTACCTACAGGAACACTGAAGCTTTCTTT. This codes for CASRGSTYRNTEAFF. The chain is built from TRBV7-9 and TRBJ1-1; D unresolved. The CDR3 loop spans 15 amino acids. Germline lookup yields CDR1 SEHNR and CDR2 FQNEAQ (reference sequence). V was shortened by 6 bases and J by 1 base, with 15 bases between the two germline ends.

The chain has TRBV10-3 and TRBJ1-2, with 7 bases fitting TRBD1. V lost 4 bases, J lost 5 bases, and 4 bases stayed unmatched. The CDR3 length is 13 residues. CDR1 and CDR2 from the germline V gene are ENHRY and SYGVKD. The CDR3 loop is CAISAGTAYGYTF. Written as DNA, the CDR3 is TGTGCCATCAGTGCCGGGACAGCTTATGGCTACACCTTC.

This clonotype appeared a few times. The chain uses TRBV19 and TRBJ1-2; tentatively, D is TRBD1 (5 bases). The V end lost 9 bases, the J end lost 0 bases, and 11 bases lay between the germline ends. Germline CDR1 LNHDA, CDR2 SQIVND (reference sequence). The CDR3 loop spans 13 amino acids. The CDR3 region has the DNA TGTGCCAGCTACTCGACAGCTAACTATGGCTACACCTTC. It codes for CASYSTANYGYTF. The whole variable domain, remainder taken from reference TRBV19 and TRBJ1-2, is DGGITQSPKYLFRKEGQNVTLSCEQNLNHDAMYWYRQDPGQGLRLIYYSQIVNDFQKGDIAEGYSVSREKKESFPLTVTSAQKNPTAFYLCASYSTANYGYTFGSGTRLTVV.

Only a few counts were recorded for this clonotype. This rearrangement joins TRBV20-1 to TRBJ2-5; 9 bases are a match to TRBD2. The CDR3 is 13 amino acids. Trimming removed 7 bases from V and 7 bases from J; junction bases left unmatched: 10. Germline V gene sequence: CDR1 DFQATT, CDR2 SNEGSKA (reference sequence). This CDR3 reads CSGSRRGGMTQYF. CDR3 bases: TGCAGTGGCTCGCGGCGGGGGGGCATGACCCAGTACTTC.

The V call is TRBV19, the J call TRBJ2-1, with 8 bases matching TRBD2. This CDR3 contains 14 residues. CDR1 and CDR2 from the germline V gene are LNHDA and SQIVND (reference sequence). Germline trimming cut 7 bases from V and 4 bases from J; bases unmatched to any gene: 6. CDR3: CASTRAGVYNEQFF. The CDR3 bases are TGTGCCAGTACTCGAGCGGGAGTATACAATGAGCAGTTCTTC.

The CDR3 loop reads CASSLSRSGPYEQYF. CDR3 coding DNA: TGCGCCAGCAGCTTGAGTAGATCAGGGCCATACGAGCAGTACTTC. This chain links TRBV5-1 with TRBJ2-7; D might be TRBD1 (5 bases). Trimming removed 1 base from V and 4 bases from J, with 15 bases in between. Germline V gene sequence: CDR1 SGHRS, CDR2 YFSETQ. There are 15 residues in the CDR3.

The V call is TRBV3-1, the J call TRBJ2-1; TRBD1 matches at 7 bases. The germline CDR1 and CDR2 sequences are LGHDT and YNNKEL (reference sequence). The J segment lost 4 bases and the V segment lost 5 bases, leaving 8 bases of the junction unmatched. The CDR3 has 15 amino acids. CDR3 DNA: TGTGCCAGCAGCTTTATGGGACAGTCATACAATGAGCAGTTCTTC. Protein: CASSFMGQSYNEQFF.

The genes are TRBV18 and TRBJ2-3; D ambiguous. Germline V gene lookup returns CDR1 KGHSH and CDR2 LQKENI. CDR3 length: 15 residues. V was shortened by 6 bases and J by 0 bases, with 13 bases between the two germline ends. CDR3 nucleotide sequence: TGTGCCAGCTCTGCGGTACTCGCTAGCACAGATACGCAGTATTTT. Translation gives CASSAVLASTDTQYF.

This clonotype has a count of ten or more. Here the CDR3 reads CASSQERPHRGNEQFF. CDR3 coding DNA: TGCGCCAGCAGCCAAGAGAGACCTCACCGCGGCAATGAGCAGTTCTTC. This chain uses TRBV4-3 with TRBJ2-1; D is unclear. The CDR3 sequence is 16 residues long. Germline CDR1 is LGHNA and CDR2 is YSLEER. The ends were cut back, 0 bases at V and 6 bases at J, with 15 bases in the middle.

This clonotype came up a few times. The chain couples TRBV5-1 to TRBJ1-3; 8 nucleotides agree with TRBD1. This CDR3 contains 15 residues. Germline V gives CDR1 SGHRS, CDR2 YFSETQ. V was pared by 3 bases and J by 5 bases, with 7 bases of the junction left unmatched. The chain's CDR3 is CASSSDREGRNTIYF. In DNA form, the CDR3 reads TGCGCCAGCAGCTCGGACAGGGAAGGAAGAAACACCATATATTTT.

CDR3 bases: TGTGCCAGCAGCTTAGTGGTTGTGAACACTGAAGCTTTCTTT. It specifies CASSLVVVNTEAFF. This chain uses TRBV11-1 with TRBJ1-1; D gene unclear. Trimming left V 1 base short and J 0 bases short, with 6 bases between. The germline V gene has CDR1 SGHAT and CDR2 FQDESV (reference sequence). The CDR3 consists of 14 residues.

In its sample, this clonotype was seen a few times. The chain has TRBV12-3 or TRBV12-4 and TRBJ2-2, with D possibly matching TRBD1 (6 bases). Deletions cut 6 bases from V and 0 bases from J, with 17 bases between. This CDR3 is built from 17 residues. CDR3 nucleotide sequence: TGTGCCAGCAGCTCCATGACAGGCCCTTCGAACACCGGGGAGCTGTTTTTT. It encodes CASSSMTGPSNTGELFF.

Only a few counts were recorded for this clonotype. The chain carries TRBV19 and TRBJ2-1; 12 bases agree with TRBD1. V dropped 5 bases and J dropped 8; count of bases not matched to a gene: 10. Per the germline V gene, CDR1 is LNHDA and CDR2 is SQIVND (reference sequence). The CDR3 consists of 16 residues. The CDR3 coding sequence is TGTGCCAGTAGTTACTCCGGGACAGGGGGCATGGATGAGCAGTTCTTC. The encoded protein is CASSYSGTGGMDEQFF.

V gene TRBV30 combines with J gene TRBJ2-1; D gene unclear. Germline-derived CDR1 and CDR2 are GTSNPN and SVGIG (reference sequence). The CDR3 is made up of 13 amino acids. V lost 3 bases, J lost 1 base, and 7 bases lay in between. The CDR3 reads CAWRMRSYNEQFF. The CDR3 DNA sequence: TGTGCCTGGAGAATGAGGTCCTACAATGAGCAGTTCTTC.

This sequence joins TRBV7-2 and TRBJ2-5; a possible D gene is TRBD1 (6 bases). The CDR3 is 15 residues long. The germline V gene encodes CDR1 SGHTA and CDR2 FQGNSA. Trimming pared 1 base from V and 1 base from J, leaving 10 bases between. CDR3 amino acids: CASSLVGTSQETQYF. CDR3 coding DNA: TGTGCCAGCAGCTTAGTAGGGACATCCCAAGAGACCCAGTACTTC.

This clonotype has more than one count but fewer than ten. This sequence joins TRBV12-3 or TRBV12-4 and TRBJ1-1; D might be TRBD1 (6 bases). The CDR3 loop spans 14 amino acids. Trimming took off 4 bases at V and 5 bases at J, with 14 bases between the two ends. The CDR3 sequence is CASSSRTVRTEAFF. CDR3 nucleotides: TGTGCCAGCAGTTCCAGGACAGTGAGGACTGAAGCTTTCTTT.

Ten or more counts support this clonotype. The CDR3 protein is CASSASGSGTDTQYF. For the CDR3, the DNA is TGTGCCAGCAGTGCCTCGGGATCAGGCACAGATACGCAGTATTTT. The V gene is TRBV25-1, the J gene TRBJ2-3; weak D call: TRBD2 (5 bases). Germline CDR1 MGHDK, CDR2 SYGVNS. V gave up 4 bases and J gave up 1 base, with 12 bases separating them. This CDR3 is 15 amino acids long.

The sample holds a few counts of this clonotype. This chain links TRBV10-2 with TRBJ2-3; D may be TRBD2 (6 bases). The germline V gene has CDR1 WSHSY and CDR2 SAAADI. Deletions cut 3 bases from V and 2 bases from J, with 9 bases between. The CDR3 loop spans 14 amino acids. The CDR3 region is CASSDGGFTDTQYF. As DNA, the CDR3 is TGCGCCAGCAGTGATGGGGGGTTCACAGATACGCAGTATTTT.